A selection of T cell receptor beta chains follows, all from one sample in a study of identifying expanded T cells in peripheral blood. Assay used: immunoSEQ multiplex PCR; TCRdb lists only in-frame clones, some missing. The repertoire includes 100,000 or so clones, more than 70% of them detected once, and less than 15% sits in the top ten. Source material: blood. These receptors were taken from a person aged 18 to 75 in good health. The CDR3 runs from the conserved cysteine through the conserved F or W. Fields, in order: clone size, V gene, D gene, J gene, CDR3 length, CDR3 protein, CDR3 DNA. The D gene is left open where the match is weak. Part of the rows lack a size; the others show once, few, many or a class for expanded clones.

size: -; V: TRBV6-6; D: TRBD1; J: TRBJ1-1; length: 15; CDR3: CASSYLDRGRAEAFF; DNA: TGTGCCAGCAGTTACTTAGACAGGGGGCGGGCTGAAGCTTTCTTT
size: -; V: TRBV7-2; D: -; J: TRBJ1-2; length: 15; CDR3: CASSLTARVSYGYTF; DNA: TGTGCCAGCAGCCTCACGGCCAGGGTCTCCTATGGCTACACCTTC
size: -; V: TRBV7-2; D: -; J: TRBJ2-3; length: 12; CDR3: CASSSSQPMQYF; DNA: TGTGCCAGCAGCTCCTCACAGCCAATGCAGTATTTT
size: -; V: TRBV7-3; D: -; J: TRBJ1-1; length: 13; CDR3: CASSLGQITEAFF; DNA: TGTGCCAGCAGCTTAGGACAGATCACTGAAGCTTTCTTT
size: -; V: TRBV28; D: -; J: TRBJ2-3; length: 13; CDR3: CASMRLSTDTQYF; DNA: TGTGCCAGCATGAGGCTTAGCACAGATACGCAGTATTTT
size: -; V: TRBV5-6; D: TRBD1; J: TRBJ2-5; length: 15; CDR3: CASSLRTGGPETQYF; DNA: TGTGCCAGCAGCTTAAGAACAGGGGGCCCGGAGACCCAGTACTTC
size: -; V: TRBV28; D: TRBD1; J: TRBJ1-2; length: 15; CDR3: CASSLSGQGRSGYTF; DNA: TGTGCCAGCAGTTTATCCGGACAGGGCCGTTCAGGCTACACCTTC
size: -; V: TRBV2; D: -; J: TRBJ1-5; length: 15; CDR3: CASSEESGSNQPQHF; DNA: TGTGCCAGCAGTGAAGAATCTGGAAGCAATCAGCCCCAGCATTTT
size: -; V: TRBV6-5; D: -; J: TRBJ1-3; length: 11; CDR3: CASTQGVTIYF; DNA: TGTGCCAGCACCCAAGGGGTCACCATATATTTT
size: -; V: TRBV7-3; D: -; J: TRBJ1-4; length: 15; CDR3: CASSLIGEANEKLFF; DNA: TGTGCCAGCAGCTTAATTGGAGAGGCTAATGAAAAACTGTTTTTT
size: -; V: TRBV15; D: -; J: TRBJ2-4; length: 15; CDR3: CATSRGGIAKNIQYF; DNA: TGTGCCACCAGCAGAGGGGGAATAGCCAAAAACATTCAGTACTTC
size: -; V: TRBV9; D: -; J: TRBJ1-3; length: 13; CDR3: CASSSSSGNTIYF; DNA: TGTGCCAGCAGTTCTTCCTCTGGAAACACCATATATTTT
size: -; V: TRBV7-3; D: -; J: TRBJ2-7; length: 14; CDR3: CASSLFQGSYEQYF; DNA: TGTGCCAGCAGCTTATTCCAGGGATCCTACGAGCAGTACTTC
size: -; V: TRBV6-1; D: -; J: TRBJ2-7; length: 12; CDR3: CASSINGQSQYF; DNA: TGTGCCAGCAGCATCAACGGACAGAGCCAGTACTTC
size: -; V: TRBV28; D: TRBD2; J: TRBJ2-1; length: 15; CDR3: CASRDVAGFVHEQFF; DNA: TGTGCCAGCAGGGACGTAGCGGGATTCGTTCATGAGCAGTTCTTC
size: -; V: TRBV15; D: -; J: TRBJ2-7; length: 13; CDR3: CATSRAAEGEQYF; DNA: TGTGCCACCAGCAGGGCCGCTGAGGGCGAGCAGTACTTC
size: once; V: TRBV28; D: -; J: TRBJ2-6; length: 15; CDR3: CASSPTGPGANVLTF; DNA: TGTGCCAGCAGTCCAACAGGGCCTGGGGCCAACGTCCTGACTTTC
size: -; V: TRBV6-6; D: -; J: TRBJ2-7; length: 15; CDR3: CASSYSMTDTYEQYF; DNA: TGTGCCAGCAGTTACTCGATGACAGATACCTACGAGCAGTACTTC
size: -; V: TRBV10-3; D: -; J: TRBJ1-3; length: 12; CDR3: CAISESRGTIYF; DNA: TGTGCCATCAGTGAGTCGCGGGGCACCATATATTTT
size: -; V: TRBV6-5; D: TRBD2; J: TRBJ2-1; length: 13; CDR3: CAVRKAGDSEQFF; DNA: TGTGCCGTCAGGAAAGCGGGAGATAGTGAGCAGTTCTTC
size: -; V: TRBV29-1; D: TRBD1; J: TRBJ2-1; length: 12; CDR3: CSAGQTYNEQFF; DNA: TGCAGCGCGGGACAGACCTACAATGAGCAGTTCTTC
size: -; V: TRBV6-6; D: -; J: TRBJ2-7; length: 14; CDR3: CASSSQVRTYEQYF; DNA: TGTGCCAGCAGTTCGCAGGTGAGAACCTACGAGCAGTACTTC
size: -; V: TRBV6-5; D: TRBD1; J: TRBJ1-5; length: 14; CDR3: CASSKSDRYQPQHF; DNA: TGTGCCAGCAGCAAATCGGACAGGTACCAGCCCCAGCATTTT
size: -; V: TRBV30; D: -; J: TRBJ2-7; length: 11; CDR3: CAWSKGYEQYF; DNA: TGTGCCTGGAGTAAGGGATACGAGCAGTACTTC
size: -; V: TRBV30; D: -; J: TRBJ2-3; length: 13; CDR3: CAWSVSSMDTQYF; DNA: TGTGCCTGGAGTGTATCCTCTATGGATACGCAGTATTTT
size: medium-sized; V: TRBV27; D: TRBD2; J: TRBJ2-1; length: 16; CDR3: CASSSPWRGGYNEQFF; DNA: TGTGCCAGCAGCTCCCCTTGGCGGGGGGGATACAATGAGCAGTTCTTC
size: -; V: TRBV19; D: -; J: TRBJ2-7; length: 14; CDR3: CASSNRVGSYEQYF; DNA: TGTGCCAGTAGTAACAGGGTTGGATCCTACGAGCAGTACTTC
size: -; V: TRBV7-9; D: -; J: TRBJ2-2; length: 14; CDR3: CASSLRGDTGELFF; DNA: TGTGCCAGCAGCTTAAGGGGGGACACCGGGGAGCTGTTTTTT
size: once; V: TRBV6-1; D: -; J: TRBJ1-4; length: 14; CDR3: CASRESGLSEKLFF; DNA: TGTGCCAGCAGAGAGAGTGGGCTGAGTGAAAAACTGTTTTTT
size: -; V: TRBV2; D: -; J: TRBJ2-5; length: 17; CDR3: CASKDPTGHSVQETQYF; DNA: TGTGCCAGCAAGGACCCCACGGGGCACTCCGTTCAAGAGACCCAGTACTTC
size: -; V: TRBV6-5; D: TRBD1; J: TRBJ1-2; length: 16; CDR3: CASSYNWGQINYGYTF; DNA: TGTGCCAGCAGTTACAATTGGGGACAGATTAACTATGGCTACACCTTC
size: -; V: TRBV2; D: -; J: TRBJ1-2; length: 13; CDR3: CASSEASTGSNTF; DNA: TGTGCCAGCAGTGAAGCCAGCACCGGCTCAAACACCTTC
size: -; V: TRBV5-1; D: -; J: TRBJ2-3; length: 14; CDR3: CASSSPGRTDTQYF; DNA: TGCGCCAGCAGCTCCCCGGGGCGCACAGATACGCAGTATTTT
size: -; V: TRBV6-6; D: -; J: TRBJ2-7; length: 13; CDR3: CASGRVTSYEQYF; DNA: TGTGCCAGCGGCCGGGTAACTTCCTACGAGCAGTACTTC
size: -; V: TRBV16; D: -; J: TRBJ2-5; length: 15; CDR3: CASSQSSGGQETQYF; DNA: TGTGCCAGCAGCCAATCCTCCGGGGGTCAAGAGACCCAGTACTTC
size: once; V: TRBV11-2; D: TRBD2; J: TRBJ2-7; length: 16; CDR3: CASSPRRLAGGNEQYF; DNA: TGTGCCAGCAGCCCAAGAAGACTAGCGGGAGGTAACGAGCAGTACTTC
size: -; V: TRBV7-9; D: -; J: TRBJ2-1; length: 14; CDR3: CASSLVPAANEQFF; DNA: TGTGCCAGCAGCTTAGTTCCGGCGGCAAATGAGCAGTTCTTC
size: -; V: TRBV14; D: -; J: TRBJ1-2; length: 14; CDR3: CASSPQGSYYGYTF; DNA: TGTGCCAGCAGCCCACAGGGTAGCTACTATGGCTACACCTTC
size: -; V: TRBV7-9; D: -; J: TRBJ1-5; length: 15; CDR3: CASSLALGSNQPQHF; DNA: TGTGCCAGCAGCTTAGCGTTGGGAAGCAATCAGCCCCAGCATTTT
size: -; V: TRBV30; D: -; J: TRBJ2-1; length: 13; CDR3: CAWSVLMEQEQFF; DNA: TGTGCCTGGAGTGTACTTATGGAGCAAGAGCAGTTCTTC
size: once; V: TRBV4-1; D: TRBD1; J: TRBJ1-1; length: 16; CDR3: CASSPGQGALGTEAFF; DNA: TGCGCCAGCAGCCCGGGACAGGGGGCTCTGGGCACTGAAGCTTTCTTT
size: -; V: TRBV5-6; D: -; J: TRBJ1-2; length: 12; CDR3: CASRGRYYGYTF; DNA: TGTGCCAGCAGGGGGAGGTACTATGGCTACACCTTC
size: -; V: TRBV9; D: -; J: TRBJ2-1; length: 16; CDR3: CASSTTSLGSYNEQFF; DNA: TGTGCCAGCAGTACAACTTCGCTGGGATCCTACAATGAGCAGTTCTTC
size: -; V: TRBV18; D: -; J: TRBJ1-2; length: 13; CDR3: CASSPSRGYGYTF; DNA: TGTGCCAGCTCACCAAGTCGGGGCTATGGCTACACCTTC
size: -; V: TRBV4-3; D: -; J: TRBJ1-3; length: 13; CDR3: CASSPGRGNTIYF; DNA: TGCGCCAGCAGCCCCGGACGGGGAAACACCATATATTTT
size: -; V: TRBV18; D: TRBD1; J: TRBJ2-5; length: 14; CDR3: CASSPRGQGETQYF; DNA: TGTGCCAGCTCACCGAGGGGACAGGGGGAGACCCAGTACTTC
size: -; V: TRBV11-3; D: TRBD1; J: TRBJ1-1; length: 15; CDR3: CASSLTGQANTEAFF; DNA: TGTGCCAGCAGCCTCACAGGACAGGCGAACACTGAAGCTTTCTTT
size: -; V: TRBV7-2; D: -; J: TRBJ2-1; length: 15; CDR3: CASSLAQTIYNEQFF; DNA: TGTGCCAGCAGCTTAGCCCAGACCATCTACAATGAGCAGTTCTTC
size: -; V: TRBV7-3; D: -; J: TRBJ2-5; length: 17; CDR3: CASSLPMGRGTRETQYF; DNA: TGTGCCAGCAGCCTCCCAATGGGCCGGGGAACTCGAGAGACCCAGTACTTC
size: -; V: TRBV9; D: -; J: TRBJ1-4; length: 14; CDR3: CASSVGLLSEKLFF; DNA: TGTGCCAGCAGCGTAGGCCTTCTTAGTGAAAAACTGTTTTTT
size: -; V: TRBV16; D: -; J: TRBJ1-1; length: 14; CDR3: CASSQSNGGRESFF; DNA: TGTGCCAGCAGCCAATCTAATGGGGGTCGGGAGTCTTTCTTT
size: -; V: TRBV19; D: -; J: TRBJ2-7; length: 13; CDR3: CASRLTGAYEQYF; DNA: TGTGCCAGTAGATTGACAGGAGCCTACGAGCAGTACTTC
size: -; V: TRBV28; D: TRBD1; J: TRBJ2-7; length: 14; CDR3: CASSLDRGYYEQYF; DNA: TGTGCCAGCAGTTTGGACAGGGGCTACTACGAGCAGTACTTC
size: -; V: TRBV10-3; D: TRBD2; J: TRBJ2-7; length: 18; CDR3: CAIRLDGLAGAKKYEQYF; DNA: TGTGCCATCAGGCTAGATGGACTAGCGGGAGCTAAAAAATACGAGCAGTACTTC
size: -; V: TRBV5-6; D: TRBD2; J: TRBJ2-1; length: 16; CDR3: CASSFLAGGPRIEQFF; DNA: TGTGCCAGCAGCTTCCTAGCGGGGGGGCCGAGGATTGAGCAGTTCTTC
size: -; V: TRBV2; D: -; J: TRBJ1-2; length: 12; CDR3: CASSRQGDGYTF; DNA: TGTGCCAGCAGTCGTCAGGGAGATGGCTACACCTTC
size: -; V: TRBV4-3; D: -; J: TRBJ2-7; length: 15; CDR3: CASSQTWGVAHEQYF; DNA: TGCGCCAGCAGCCAGACGTGGGGAGTAGCCCACGAGCAGTACTTC
size: -; V: TRBV7-7; D: -; J: TRBJ2-5; length: 13; CDR3: CASSLIPGETQYF; DNA: TGTGCCAGCAGCTTAATCCCTGGTGAGACCCAGTACTTC
size: -; V: TRBV5-4; D: TRBD1; J: TRBJ1-2; length: 17; CDR3: CASSFSQGGASVLGYTF; DNA: TGTGCCAGCAGCTTTTCCCAAGGGGGCGCTTCGGTACTTGGCTACACCTTC
size: -; V: TRBV6-5; D: -; J: TRBJ1-5; length: 13; CDR3: CASSYGGNQPQHF; DNA: TGTGCCAGCAGTTACGGTGGCAATCAGCCCCAGCATTTT